These 5 T cell receptor beta chains were all obtained from the same sample, sequenced in a study of cytomegalovirus exposure and HLA in healthy donors. Use of 60 Vbeta and 13 Jbeta primers characterized the PCR. The data were produced by immunoSEQ multiplex PCR, yet TCRdb's version contains in-frame clones alone and is incomplete. Among 150,000 to 200,000 clones, 80% to 90% were seen once, and the ten largest hold almost 2%. Material for sequencing was PBMCs. The source of these receptors is a woman aged 18-29 years in good health and CMV-seronegative.

The chain couples TRBV18 to TRBJ2-5; TRBD1 agrees at 9 bases. CDR3 length equals 14 residues. Per the germline V gene, CDR1 is KGHSH and CDR2 is LQKENI. Trimming took 4 bases from V and 3 from J; bases not matched to a gene: 3. The CDR3 protein is CASSRRDREETQYF. DNA for the CDR3: TGTGCCAGCTCACGGAGGGACAGGGAAGAGACCCAGTACTTC.

A word on this clone: An end of the junction does not agree with germline; a read error may underlie this. This chain joins TRBV7-9 and TRBJ1-5; TRBD1 agrees at 8 bases. Germline assignment: CDR1 SEHNR and CDR2 FQNEAQ (reference sequence). This CDR3 comprises 14 residues. The CDR3 nucleotides are TGTTCCAGCAGCTTAGGACAGGGAGCCCAGCCCCAGCATTTT. This translates into CSSSLGQGAQPQHF.

The chain carries TRBV19 and TRBJ1-5, with D possibly being TRBD1 (6 bases). From germline, CDR1 is LNHDA and CDR2 SQIVND (reference sequence). This CDR3 has 15 residues. Trimming took off 0 bases at V and 5 bases at J, with 11 bases between the two ends. The CDR3, as DNA: TGTGCCAGTAGTATAGAGGGGCAGGGGCATCAGCCCCAGCATTTT. It encodes CASSIEGQGHQPQHF.

On this clone itself: Within the sample, other DNA sequences also encode this same CDR3. This chain joins TRBV6-5 and TRBJ2-7, with 10 bases identical to TRBD1. Trimming took 0 bases from V and 2 from J; bases not matched to a gene: 4. The CDR3 is 16 residues long. Germline V gene lookup returns CDR1 MNHEY and CDR2 SVGAGI. The CDR3 region is CASSYSRTGGPYEQYF. The DNA of the CDR3 is TGTGCCAGCAGTTACTCGAGGACAGGGGGTCCCTACGAGCAGTACTTC.

V gene TRBV27 combines with J gene TRBJ1-2; 10 nucleotides line up with TRBD1. V dropped 7 bases and J dropped 6; count of bases not matched to a gene: 5. The CDR3 length is 13 residues. The germline V gene has CDR1 MNHEY and CDR2 SMNVEV (reference sequence). In DNA, the CDR3 is TGTGCCAGCAAGGGACAGGGGAAAAATGGCTACACCTTC. Translating it yields CASKGQGKNGYTF.